This T cell receptor (beta chain) was obtained from a study of Ad26.COV2.S vaccination and SARS-CoV-2 variants. About the study: Ad26.COV2.S shots went into the muscle once or twice, 56 days apart.

Treatment reported: about 20 received Ad26.COV2.S at low or high dose, single or two shots; roughly five received placebo; per-sample allocation not given. Sampling occurred on day 63 after the first vaccine or placebo injection. TCRdb's table, derived via immunoSEQ multiplex PCR, lists solely in-frame clones and lacks some. The sample holds about 420,000 clones, more than 75% seen once. The sequencing here drew on peripheral blood, taken in a trial of Ad26.COV2.S vaccine versus placebo. The receptor comes from a person aged 18 to 65 who received the Ad26.COV2.S COVID-19 vaccine or a placebo.

The CDR3 sequence is CAWSVHRQSRSYGYTF. CDR3 sequence (DNA): TGTGCCTGGAGTGTACATCGACAGTCTCGATCCTATGGCTACACCTTC. The chain has TRBV30 and TRBJ1-2; the D gene is possibly TRBD1 (5 bases). V dropped 0 bases and J dropped 4 bases, with 18 bases sitting between them. The CDR3 spans 16 residues. In germline, CDR1 is GTSNPN, CDR2 SVGIG (reference sequence).